The 5 T cell receptor beta chains listed next were all sequenced from one sample in a study of CD8 T cells in ankylosing spondylitis. In TCRdb, the 5' RACE reads were re-called with MiXCR into one record per CDR3 protein. The table lists 250,000 to 300,000 distinct CDR3 sequences, 15% to 20% of them singletons. The specimen was blood, either unsorted or a sorted T cell fraction (not recorded which). The receptors derive from a male donor with ankylosing spondylitis or in good health (not recorded which).

This chain uses TRBV4-2 with TRBJ2-5, with 8 bases aligning to TRBD1. Germline V gene data show CDR1 as LGHNA and CDR2 as YNFKEQ. V lost 0 bases, J lost 4 bases, and 13 bases stayed unmatched. The CDR3 spans 18 residues. The CDR3: CASSQDEGARGHGETQYF. As DNA, the CDR3 is TGTGCCAGCAGCCAAGATGAAGGAGCCAGGGGGCATGGAGAGACCCAGTACTTC.

The chain joins TRBV2 to TRBJ2-1; 11 bases are shared with TRBD2. CDR1 SNHLY and CDR2 FYNNEI come from the germline V gene. The J segment lost 6 bases and the V segment lost 3 bases, leaving 7 bases of the junction unmatched. The CDR3 covers 16 residues. CDR3 in DNA: TGTGCCAGCAGTGAGTACGGACTAGCGGGCTTCAATGAGCAGTTCTTC. Translated: CASSEYGLAGFNEQFF.

V and J are TRBV21-1 and TRBJ2-3; the table's D call of TRBD2 was not tested on the DNA. TRBV21-1 counts as a pseudogene. The CDR3 is made up of 14 amino acids. CDR3 sequence reads: CASSKIGPSNTQYF. Written as DNA, the CDR3 is TGTGCCAGCAGCAAAATTGGGCCGTCCAATACGCAGTATTTT.

This clonotype was picked up a small number of times. V usage is TRBV20-1 and J usage is TRBJ2-5; D ambiguous. The V end lost 2 bases, the J end lost 2 bases, and 9 bases lay between the germline ends. The germline gives CDR1 DFQATT, CDR2 SNEGSKA (reference sequence). This CDR3 has 13 residues. CDR3 sequence reads: CSARPREQETQYF. The CDR3 coding sequence is TGCAGTGCTAGACCCCGAGAGCAAGAGACCCAGTACTTC.

J is TRBJ2-2 and V is TRBV6-2 or TRBV6-3; D may correspond to TRBD1 or TRBD2 (6 bases each). V was trimmed by 5 bases and J by 3 bases, leaving 13 bases between them. The CDR3 spans 15 residues. CDR1 and CDR2 (germline): MNHEY, SVGEGT. The CDR3 sequence is CASSHLRGDTGELFF. The CDR3 DNA reads TGTGCCAGCAGTCACTTGAGGGGGGACACCGGGGAGCTGTTTTTT.